This T cell receptor beta chain comes out of a study of cytomegalovirus exposure and HLA in healthy donors. Some clones are missing from TCRdb's copy, which holds only in-frame ones; the method was immunoSEQ multiplex PCR. The table includes fewer than 200,000 clones, approximately 86% detected once. The sequenced material came from PBMCs. This sequence was found in a young woman in good health and CMV-seronegative.

CDR3 sequence: CASSEAGSGGSLYTQYF. The DNA of the CDR3 is TGTGCCAGCAGTGAAGCGGGGAGCGGGGGTTCCCTTTATACGCAGTATTTT. This chain connects TRBV6-1 to TRBJ2-3; 8 bases are a match to TRBD2. This CDR3 contains 17 residues. From germline, CDR1 is MNHNS and CDR2 SASEGT. With V trimmed by 0 bases and J by 7 bases, 12 bases remained unmatched.